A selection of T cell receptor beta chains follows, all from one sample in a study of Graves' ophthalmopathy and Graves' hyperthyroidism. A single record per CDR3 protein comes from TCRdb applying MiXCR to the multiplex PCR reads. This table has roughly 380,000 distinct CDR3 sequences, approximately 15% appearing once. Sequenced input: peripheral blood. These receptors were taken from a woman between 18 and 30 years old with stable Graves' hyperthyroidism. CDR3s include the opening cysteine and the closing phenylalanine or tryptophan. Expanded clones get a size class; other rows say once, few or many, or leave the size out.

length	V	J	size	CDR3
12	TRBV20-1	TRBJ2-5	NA	CSAGTSGETQYF
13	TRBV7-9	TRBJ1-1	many	CASRSGGADEAFF
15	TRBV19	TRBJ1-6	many	CASSIDRDRNSPLHF
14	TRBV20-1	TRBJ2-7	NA	CSARLDRAGYEQYF
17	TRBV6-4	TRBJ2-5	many	CASSDSEQVGVGETQYF
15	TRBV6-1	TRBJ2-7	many	CASSKLTGGSYEQYF
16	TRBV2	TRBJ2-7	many	CASSERPGQGFYEQYF
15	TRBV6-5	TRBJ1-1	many	CASSYEGTWNTEAFF
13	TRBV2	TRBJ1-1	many	CASSGMGTGQAFF
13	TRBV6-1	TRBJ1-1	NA	CASTYRADAEAFF
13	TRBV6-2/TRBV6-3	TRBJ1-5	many	CASRSGGNQPQHF
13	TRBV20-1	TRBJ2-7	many	CSARPGGTYEQYF
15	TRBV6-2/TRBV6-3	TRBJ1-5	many	CASSYSSGGNQPQHF
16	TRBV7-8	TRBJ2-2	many	CASSLGRGRSTGELFF
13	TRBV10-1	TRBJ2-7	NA	CASSLTGSGEQYF
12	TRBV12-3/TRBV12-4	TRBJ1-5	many	CASRRGGQPQHF